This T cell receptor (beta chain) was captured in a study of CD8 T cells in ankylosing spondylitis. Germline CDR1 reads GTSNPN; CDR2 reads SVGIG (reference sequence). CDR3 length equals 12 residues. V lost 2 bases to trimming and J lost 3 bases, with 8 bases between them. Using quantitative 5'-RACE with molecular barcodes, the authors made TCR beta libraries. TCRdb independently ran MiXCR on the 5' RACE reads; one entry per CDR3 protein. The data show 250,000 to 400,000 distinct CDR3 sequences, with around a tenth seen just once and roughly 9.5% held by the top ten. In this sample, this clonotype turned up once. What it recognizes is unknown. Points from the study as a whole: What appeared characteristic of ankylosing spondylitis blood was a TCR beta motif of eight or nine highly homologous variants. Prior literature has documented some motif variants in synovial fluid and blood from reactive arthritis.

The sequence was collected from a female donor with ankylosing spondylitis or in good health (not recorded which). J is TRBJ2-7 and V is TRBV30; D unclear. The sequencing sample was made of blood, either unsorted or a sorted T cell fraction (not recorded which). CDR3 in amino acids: CAWSIGFYEQYF. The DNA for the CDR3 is TGTGCCTGGAGTATCGGGTTCTACGAGCAGTACTTC.